This T cell receptor (beta chain) was captured in a study of T cells in Graves' hyperthyroidism and ophthalmopathy. About the research overall: Before treatment of any kind, peripheral blood was taken at initial diagnosis.

Patients with uncontrolled infections, other autoimmune diseases, pregnancy or lactation were excluded. The authors took PBMCs from 10 ml fresh peripheral blood. Study outcomes and limitations: Blood samples included most of the expanded thyroid clonotypes exceeding 0.001.

On this clonotype itself: Its antigen is currently unknown.

Trimming removed 4 bases from V and 8 bases from J, with 15 bases in between. Germline assignment: CDR1 SGDLS and CDR2 YYNGEE. This CDR3 is built from 13 residues. Regions amplified from RNA transcripts were the TCR beta CDR3 regions. Researchers ran a first-round RT-PCR on the TCR CDR3 using the HTBI primer set. TCRdb ran MiXCR on the multiplex PCR reads and lists one entry per CDR3 protein. The table has about 500,000 distinct CDR3 sequences, 15% to 20% seen once. V and J are TRBV9 and TRBJ1-2, with D possibly TRBD1 on 5 matching bases. Sequenced material: blood. This TCR came from a woman in her 30s with Graves' ophthalmopathy. Here the CDR3 DNA reads TGTGCCAGCAGCCTTTCAGGGTTATGGGGCTACACCTTC. It encodes CASSLSGLWGYTF. Full variable domain (missing parts from reference TRBV9 and TRBJ1-2): DSGVTQTPKHLITATGQRVTLRCSPRSGDLSVYWYQQSLDQGLQFLIQYYNGEERAKGNILERFSAQQFPDLHSELNLSSLELGDSALYFCASSLSGLWGYTFGSGTRLTVV.